This record concerns one T cell receptor beta chain sequence. The sample is drawn from a study of T cell changes during pregnancy in multiple sclerosis. With V trimmed by 2 bases and J by 1 base, 5 bases remained unmatched. CDR1 and CDR2 (germline): SGHDT, YYEEEE. CDR3 size: 15 residues. Method: immunoSEQ multiplex PCR; TCRdb's copy keeps in-frame clones and lacks some. The repertoire holds some 26,000 clones, with roughly nine tenths as singletons. The genes are TRBV5-6 and TRBJ1-1; 7 bases line up with TRBD1. The TCR sequence derives from a female donor in good health, enrolled as a control in a pregnancy study. Sample: CD4+ T cells from peripheral blood mononuclear cells, taken in the first trimester of pregnancy. The CDR3, as DNA: TGTGCCAGCAGCTTCTACGGGACAGAGAACACTGAAGCTTTCTTT. Encoded protein: CASSFYGTENTEAFF.